This TCR beta chain was recovered during a study of blood T cell repertoires in COVID-19. Study at large: The cDNA or gDNA used as material had been derived from T cells, B-cell-depleted T cells, or PBMCs.

Per the study methods: How many nucleated cells were present was estimated from reference gene primer amplification. Clones were sequenced by immunoSEQ multiplex PCR, and TCRdb holds only the in-frame ones, with some missing. D and trimming were read from the DNA, whereas the V and J calls and clone size are those reported in that table. The data contain tens of thousands of clones, over 75% of them singletons. The V end lost 5 bases, the J end lost 4 bases, and 26 bases lay between the germline ends. Germline values: CDR1 SGHVS, CDR2 FQNEAQ. The CDR3 spans 19 residues. Sequenced sample: peripheral blood. The V and J genes are TRBV7-8 and TRBJ1-4, with unresolved D. This TCR derives from a woman aged 55 to 70 with acute or convalescent COVID-19. The CDR3 here is CASSRSPTSNRGGNEKLFF. Here the CDR3 DNA reads TGTGCCAGCAGCCGATCCCCCACTAGCAACCGTGGTGGTAATGAAAAACTGTTTTTT.